One TCR beta chain is described in this entry. This sample is part of a study of blood T cell repertoires in COVID-19. Study-level background: The cDNA or gDNA used as material had been derived from T cells, B-cell-depleted T cells, or PBMCs.

Only in-frame clones appear in the TCRdb table, and some are missing; sequencing was by immunoSEQ multiplex PCR. This table holds 390,000 or so clones, roughly 89% found once. This CDR3 spans 17 amino acids. V was clipped by 4 bases and J by 7 bases; unmatched bases: 12. Per the germline V gene, CDR1 is LNHDA and CDR2 is SQIVND (reference sequence). Sample: peripheral blood. This TCR was recovered from a young woman with active or convalescent COVID-19. The chain carries TRBV19 and TRBJ2-1; TRBD2 matches at 11 bases. CDR3 nucleotide sequence: TGTGCCAGTAGTAAAGGATTACTAGCGGGAGTTGCAAATGAGCAGTTCTTC. This codes for CASSKGLLAGVANEQFF.